Presented here are 17 T cell receptor beta chains from one specimen sequenced in a study of OX40 agonist ivuxolimab in advanced cancers. Profiled with immunoSEQ multiplex PCR; TCRdb holds only in-frame clones, not every one. Among some 97,000 clones listed, approximately 91% were seen once. Sequencing used CD4+ or CD8+ T cells sorted from blood, obtained in a trial of the OX40 agonist ivuxolimab. All receptors derive from an adult with an advanced solid tumor such as melanoma, head and neck, liver or kidney cancer.

The chain joins TRBV5-1 to TRBJ2-1; D is possibly TRBD2 (7 bases). The CDR3 contains 15 residues. Germline assignment: CDR1 SGHRS and CDR2 YFSETQ. V lost 0 bases and J 8 bases, leaving 15 bases between the germline ends. The chain's CDR3 is CASSLVAGARDEQFF. The CDR3 DNA reads as TGCGCCAGCAGCTTGGTGGCGGGGGCTAGGGATGAGCAGTTCTTC.

CDR3 nucleotides: TGTGCCAGCAGCCTCGACAGATCCTCCTACGAGCAGTACTTC. Translation gives CASSLDRSSYEQYF. V is TRBV7-3 and J is TRBJ2-7; maybe TRBD1 (5 bases). CDR3 length equals 14 residues. In germline, CDR1 is SGHTA, CDR2 FQGTGA. V was clipped by 5 bases and J by 0 bases, with 11 bases between them.

The genes are TRBV27 and TRBJ1-2, with D uncertain. This CDR3 comprises 15 residues. V lost 2 bases to trimming and J lost 1 base, with 11 bases between them. Germline V lookup: CDR1 MNHEY, CDR2 SMNVEV (reference sequence). The CDR3 region is CASSLTESSNYGYTF. The CDR3 DNA reads TGTGCCAGCAGTTTAACGGAATCCAGTAACTATGGCTACACCTTC.

The chain carries TRBV11-2 and TRBJ1-3; TRBD1 matches at 7 bases. The CDR3 length is 16 residues. J gave up 5 bases and V 0 bases, and 7 bases lay outside the gene matches. Germline V gene sequence: CDR1 SGHAT, CDR2 FQNNGV. CDR3 bases: TGTGCCAGCAGCTTAGACCCTTCGACAGGGCGAAACACCATATATTTT. Its translation is CASSLDPSTGRNTIYF.

V usage is TRBV19 and J usage is TRBJ1-5; maybe TRBD1 (6 bases). The germline V and J ends were trimmed by 4 bases and 7 bases, with 11 bases remaining between them. Per the germline V gene, CDR1 is LNHDA and CDR2 is SQIVND (reference sequence). CDR3 length: 13 amino acids. The CDR3 region is CASSTTRGQPQHF. In DNA, the CDR3 is TGTGCCAGTAGTACCACCAGGGGCCAGCCCCAGCATTTT.

The V and J genes are TRBV30 and TRBJ1-4; D is unclear. Germline assignment: CDR1 GTSNPN and CDR2 SVGIG (reference sequence). This CDR3 region has 16 residues. Trimming stripped 3 bases from V and 0 bases from J, with 14 bases between. Here the CDR3 DNA reads TGTGCCTGGAGCGGGGTCAGTCGAACAACTAATGAAAAACTGTTTTTT. As protein: CAWSGVSRTTNEKLFF. Looking up the rest from reference TRBV30 and TRBJ1-4 gives the full variable domain: SQTIHQWPATLVQPVGSPLSLECTVEGTSNPNLYWYRQAAGRGLQLLFYSVGIGQISSEVPQNLSASRPQDRQFILSSKKLLLSDSGFYLCAWSGVSRTTNEKLFFGSGTQLSVL.

The CDR3 DNA reads as TGCGCCAGCAGTCAATCGCGGGGGGGTAATGAAAAACTGTTTTTT. Translated, it gives CASSQSRGGNEKLFF. This chain uses TRBV23-1 with TRBJ1-4; possible D gene TRBD1, 5 bases. TRBV23-1 is designated an ORF whose function remains uncertain. The CDR3 has 15 residues. V was cut by 0 bases and J by 4 bases, with 9 bases left in between.

The CDR3 loop reads CASSAGDTQYF. CDR3 DNA: TGCGCCAGCAGTGCCGGAGATACGCAGTATTTT. The chain is built from TRBV10-1 and TRBJ2-3; D uncertain. Germline V gives CDR1 WNHNN, CDR2 SYGVQD (reference sequence). V was cut by 4 bases and J by 5 bases, with 4 bases left in between. This CDR3 is 11 amino acids long.

The J gene is TRBJ2-3, the V gene TRBV10-3, with D maybe TRBD2 (6 bases). CDR1 and CDR2 from the germline V gene are ENHRY and SYGVKD. Trimming stripped 9 bases from V and 1 base from J, with 11 bases between. The CDR3 extends over 13 amino acids. The CDR3 spells CAIGGIRTDTQYF. The DNA of the CDR3 is TGTGCCATTGGCGGGATACGCACAGATACGCAGTATTTT.

The chain recombines TRBV7-2 with TRBJ1-4; no reliable D call. The CDR3 is made up of 16 amino acids. Germline loops: CDR1 SGHTA, CDR2 FQGNSA. Trimming cost V 3 bases and J 0 bases, with 11 bases left between them. CDR3 nucleotide sequence: TGTGCCAGCAGCTTCCGGAGTGGACCAACTAATGAAAAACTGTTTTTT. Translated, it gives CASSFRSGPTNEKLFF.

The chain links TRBV5-1 to TRBJ2-1, with a weak D call TRBD2 (5 bases). This CDR3 region has 14 residues. V was shortened by 0 bases and J by 11 bases, with 15 bases between the two germline ends. The germline CDR1 and CDR2 sequences are SGHRS and YFSETQ. CDR3 nucleotides: TGCGCCAGCAGCTTGGATTTATGGCGGGTAAAGCAGTTCTTC. It yields the protein CASSLDLWRVKQFF.

CDR3 region: CASSPGQYQPQHF. For the CDR3, the DNA is TGTGCCAGCTCACCAGGGCAGTATCAGCCCCAGCATTTT. This chain links TRBV18 with TRBJ1-5, with D hard to call. Germline CDR1 KGHSH, CDR2 LQKENI. The germline V and J ends were trimmed by 2 bases and 5 bases, with 7 bases remaining between them. The CDR3 covers 13 residues. Complete variable domain (other parts from reference TRBV18 and TRBJ1-5): NAGVMQNPRHLVRRRGQEARLRCSPMKGHSHVYWYRQLPEEGLKFMVYLQKENIIDESGMPKERFSAEFPKEGPSILRIQQVVRGDSAAYFCASSPGQYQPQHFGDGTRLSIL.

The genes are TRBV5-1 and TRBJ2-2; D is undetermined. The CDR3 contains 13 residues. From germline, CDR1 is SGHRS and CDR2 YFSETQ. The V end lost 4 bases, the J end lost 4 bases, and 8 bases lay between the germline ends. The CDR3 DNA reads as TGCGCCAGCAGCACCGACCCCACCGGGGAGCTGTTTTTT. Translated, it gives CASSTDPTGELFF.

The genes are TRBV27 and TRBJ2-5, with D tentatively TRBD1 or TRBD2 (5 bases each). Trimming removed 3 bases at V and 2 bases at J, with 28 bases between. Germline values: CDR1 MNHEY, CDR2 SMNVEV (reference sequence). The CDR3 is 20 amino acids. CDR3 nucleotide sequence: TGTGCCAGCAGTTTCCGGGGCACAGAGAGGCGTAGGGTATCACAAGAGACCCAGTACTTC. Translating gives CASSFRGTERRRVSQETQYF.

The CDR3, as DNA: TGTGCCAGCAGCTCGCGACAGGGCACCTACGAGCAGTACTTC. This encodes CASSSRQGTYEQYF. The chain recombines TRBV11-2 with TRBJ2-7, with TRBD1 matching over 7 bases. From germline, CDR1 is SGHAT and CDR2 FQNNGV. The CDR3 loop spans 14 amino acids. V was pared by 4 bases and J by 2 bases, with 5 bases of the junction left unmatched.

The table lists this clone with a count of one. CDR3 loop: CASSAGSWSFGDEQYF. CDR3 in DNA: TGTGCCAGCAGTGCAGGGAGCTGGTCCTTTGGGGACGAGCAGTACTTC. The chain employs TRBV2 and TRBJ2-7; D might be TRBD1 or TRBD2, each matching 5 bases. Germline V lookup: CDR1 SNHLY, CDR2 FYNNEI. V was trimmed by 4 bases and J by 5 bases, leaving 21 bases between them. This CDR3 region has 16 residues.

This clone was seen a handful of times. J is TRBJ2-7 and V is TRBV27, with D perhaps TRBD1 or TRBD2 (5 bases each). Germline V gene data show CDR1 as MNHEY and CDR2 as SMNVEV (reference sequence). V dropped 8 bases and J dropped 0 bases, with 11 bases sitting between them. There are 13 residues in the CDR3. The CDR3 bases are TGTGCCAGCGGGACCCCTGACTCCTACGAGCAGTACTTC. Encoded protein: CASGTPDSYEQYF.